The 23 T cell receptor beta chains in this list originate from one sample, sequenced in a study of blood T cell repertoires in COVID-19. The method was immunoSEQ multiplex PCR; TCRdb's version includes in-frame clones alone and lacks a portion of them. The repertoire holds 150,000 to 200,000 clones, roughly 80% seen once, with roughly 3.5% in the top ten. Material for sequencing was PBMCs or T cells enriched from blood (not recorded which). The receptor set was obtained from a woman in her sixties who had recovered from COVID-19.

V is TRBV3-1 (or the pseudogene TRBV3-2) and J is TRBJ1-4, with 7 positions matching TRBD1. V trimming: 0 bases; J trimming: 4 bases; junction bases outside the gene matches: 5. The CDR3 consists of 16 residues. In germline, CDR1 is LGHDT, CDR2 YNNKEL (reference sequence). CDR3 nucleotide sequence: TGTGCCAGCAGCCAAGATGGACAGGTTCTTAATGAAAAACTGTTTTTT. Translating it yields CASSQDGQVLNEKLFF.

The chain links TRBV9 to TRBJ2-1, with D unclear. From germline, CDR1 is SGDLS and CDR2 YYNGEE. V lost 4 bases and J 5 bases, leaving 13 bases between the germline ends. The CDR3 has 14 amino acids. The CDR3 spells CASSIGLTNNEQFF. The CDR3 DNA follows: TGTGCCAGCAGCATAGGGCTCACCAACAATGAGCAGTTCTTC.

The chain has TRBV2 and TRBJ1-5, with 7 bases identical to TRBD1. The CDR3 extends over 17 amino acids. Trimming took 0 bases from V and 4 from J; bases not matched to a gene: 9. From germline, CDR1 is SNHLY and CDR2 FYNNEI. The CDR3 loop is CASSEARGPQGNQPQHF. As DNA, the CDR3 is TGTGCCAGCAGTGAAGCTCGGGGCCCACAGGGGAATCAGCCCCAGCATTTT.

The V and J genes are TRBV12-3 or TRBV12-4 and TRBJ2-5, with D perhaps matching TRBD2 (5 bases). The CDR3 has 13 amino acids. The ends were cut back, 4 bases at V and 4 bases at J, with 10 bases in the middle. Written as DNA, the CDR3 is TGTGCCAGCAGTTACCCTAGCCCAGAGACCCAGTACTTC. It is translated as CASSYPSPETQYF.

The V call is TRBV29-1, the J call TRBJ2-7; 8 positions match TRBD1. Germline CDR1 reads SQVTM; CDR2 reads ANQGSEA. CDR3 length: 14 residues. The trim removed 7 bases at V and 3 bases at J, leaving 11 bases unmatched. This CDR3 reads CSASAGQAFYEQYF. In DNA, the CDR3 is TGCAGCGCCTCCGCGGGACAGGCATTCTACGAGCAGTACTTC.

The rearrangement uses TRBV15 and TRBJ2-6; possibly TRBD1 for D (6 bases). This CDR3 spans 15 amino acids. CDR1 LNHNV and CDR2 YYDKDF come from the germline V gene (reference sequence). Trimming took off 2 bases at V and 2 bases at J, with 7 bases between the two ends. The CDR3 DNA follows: TGTGCCACCAGCAGAAACAGGGCTGGGGCCAACGTCCTGACTTTC. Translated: CATSRNRAGANVLTF.

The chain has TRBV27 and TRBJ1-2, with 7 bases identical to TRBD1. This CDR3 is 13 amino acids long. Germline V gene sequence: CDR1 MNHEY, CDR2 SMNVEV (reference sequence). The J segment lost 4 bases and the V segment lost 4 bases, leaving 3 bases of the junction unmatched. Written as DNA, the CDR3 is TGTGCCAGCAGTTCCGGGACAGCCTATGGCTACACCTTC. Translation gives CASSSGTAYGYTF.

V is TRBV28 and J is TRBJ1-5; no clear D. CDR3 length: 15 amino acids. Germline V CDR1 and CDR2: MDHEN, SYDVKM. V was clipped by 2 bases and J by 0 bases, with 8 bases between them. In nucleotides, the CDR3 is TGTGCCAGCAGTTTACCCAGTTATAGCAATCAGCCCCAGCATTTT. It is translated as CASSLPSYSNQPQHF.

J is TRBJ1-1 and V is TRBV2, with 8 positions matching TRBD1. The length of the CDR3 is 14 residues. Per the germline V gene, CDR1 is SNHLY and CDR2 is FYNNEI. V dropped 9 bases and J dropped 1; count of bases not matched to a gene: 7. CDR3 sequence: CARARDRQNTEAFF. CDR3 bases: TGTGCCAGAGCCCGGGACAGGCAGAACACTGAAGCTTTCTTT.

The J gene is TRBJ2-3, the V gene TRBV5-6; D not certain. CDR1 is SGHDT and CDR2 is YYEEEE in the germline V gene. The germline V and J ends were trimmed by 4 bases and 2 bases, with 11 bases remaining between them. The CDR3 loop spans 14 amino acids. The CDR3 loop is CASSPLSNTDTQYF. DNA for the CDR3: TGTGCCAGCAGCCCCCTATCTAACACAGATACGCAGTATTTT. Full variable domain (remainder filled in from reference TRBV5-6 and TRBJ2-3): DAGVTQSPTHLIKTRGQQVTLRCSPKSGHDTVSWYQQALGQGPQFIFQYYEEEERQRGNFPDRFSGHQFPNYSSELNVNALLLGDSALYLCASSPLSNTDTQYFGPGTRLTVL.

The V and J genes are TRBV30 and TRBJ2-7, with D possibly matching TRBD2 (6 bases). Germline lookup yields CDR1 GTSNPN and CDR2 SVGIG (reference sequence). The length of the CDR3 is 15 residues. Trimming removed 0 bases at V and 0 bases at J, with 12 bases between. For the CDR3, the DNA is TGTGCCTGGAGTGTCGGGAGAACCTTCTCCTACGAGCAGTACTTC. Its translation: CAWSVGRTFSYEQYF. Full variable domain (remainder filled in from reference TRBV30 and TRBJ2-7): SQTIHQWPATLVQPVGSPLSLECTVEGTSNPNLYWYRQAAGRGLQLLFYSVGIGQISSEVPQNLSASRPQDRQFILSSKKLLLSDSGFYLCAWSVGRTFSYEQYFGPGTRLTVT.

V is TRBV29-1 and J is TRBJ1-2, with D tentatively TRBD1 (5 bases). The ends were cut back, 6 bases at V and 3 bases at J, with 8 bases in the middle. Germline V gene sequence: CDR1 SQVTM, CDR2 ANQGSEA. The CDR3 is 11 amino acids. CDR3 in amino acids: CSVMTDYGYTF. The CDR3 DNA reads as TGCAGCGTAATGACAGACTATGGCTACACCTTC.

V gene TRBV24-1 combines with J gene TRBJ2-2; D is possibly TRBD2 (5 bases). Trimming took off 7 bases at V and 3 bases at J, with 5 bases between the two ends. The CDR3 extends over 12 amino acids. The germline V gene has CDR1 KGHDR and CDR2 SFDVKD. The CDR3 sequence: CATSGDTGELFF. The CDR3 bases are TGTGCCACCAGCGGGGACACCGGGGAGCTGTTTTTT.

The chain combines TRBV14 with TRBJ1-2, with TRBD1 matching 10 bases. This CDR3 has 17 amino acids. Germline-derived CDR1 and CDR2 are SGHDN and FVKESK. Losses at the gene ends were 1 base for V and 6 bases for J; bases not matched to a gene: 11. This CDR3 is CASSQVGTGAFSHGYTF. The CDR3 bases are TGTGCCAGCAGCCAAGTCGGGACAGGGGCCTTCAGCCATGGCTACACCTTC.

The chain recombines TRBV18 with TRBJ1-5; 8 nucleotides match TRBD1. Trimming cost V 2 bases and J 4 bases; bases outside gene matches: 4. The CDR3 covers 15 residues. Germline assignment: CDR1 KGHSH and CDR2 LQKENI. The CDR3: CASSPGTGPNQPQHF. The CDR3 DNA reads TGTGCCAGCTCACCAGGGACAGGCCCAAATCAGCCCCAGCATTTT.

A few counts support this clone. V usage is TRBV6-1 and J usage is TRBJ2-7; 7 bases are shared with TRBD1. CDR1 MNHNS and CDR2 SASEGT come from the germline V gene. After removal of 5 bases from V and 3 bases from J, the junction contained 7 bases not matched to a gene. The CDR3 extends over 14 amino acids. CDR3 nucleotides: TGTGCCAGCAGTCTATTCGCAGGGGGCTACGAGCAGTACTTC. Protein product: CASSLFAGGYEQYF.

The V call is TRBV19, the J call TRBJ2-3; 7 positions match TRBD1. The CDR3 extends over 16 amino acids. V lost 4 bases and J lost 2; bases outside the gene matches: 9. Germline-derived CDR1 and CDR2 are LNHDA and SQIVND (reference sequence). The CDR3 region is CASSRTGTDITDTQYF. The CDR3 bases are TGTGCCAGTAGTAGGACCGGGACAGACATCACAGATACGCAGTATTTT.

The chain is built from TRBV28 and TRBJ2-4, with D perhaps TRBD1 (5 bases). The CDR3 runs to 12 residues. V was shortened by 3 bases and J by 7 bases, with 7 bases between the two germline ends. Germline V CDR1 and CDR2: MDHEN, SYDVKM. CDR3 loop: CASSFQGNIQYF. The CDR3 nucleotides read TGTGCCAGCAGTTTCCAGGGTAACATTCAGTACTTC.

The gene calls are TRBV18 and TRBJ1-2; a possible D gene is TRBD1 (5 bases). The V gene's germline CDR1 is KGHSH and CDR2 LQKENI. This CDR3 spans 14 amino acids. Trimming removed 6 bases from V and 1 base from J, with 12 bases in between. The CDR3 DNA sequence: TGTGCCAGCTCGCGGCAAGGGGATAACTATGGCTACACCTTC. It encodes CASSRQGDNYGYTF.

The CDR3 here is CASSAYRDTGELFF. DNA of the CDR3: TGTGCCAGCAGTGCATACAGGGACACCGGGGAGCTGTTTTTT. V and J are TRBV2 and TRBJ2-2, with TRBD1 as a possible D gene (6 bases). V was pared by 4 bases and J by 3 bases, with 9 bases between. CDR3 length equals 14 residues. Looked up from germline, CDR1 is SNHLY and CDR2 is FYNNEI.

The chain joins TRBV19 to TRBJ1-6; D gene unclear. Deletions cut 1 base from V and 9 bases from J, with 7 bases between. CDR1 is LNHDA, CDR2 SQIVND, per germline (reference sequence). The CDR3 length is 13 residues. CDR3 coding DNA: TGTGCCAGTAGTATAGGACAAGCTTCACCCCTCCACTTT. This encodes CASSIGQASPLHF. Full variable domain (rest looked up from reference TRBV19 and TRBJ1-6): DGGITQSPKYLFRKEGQNVTLSCEQNLNHDAMYWYRQDPGQGLRLIYYSQIVNDFQKGDIAEGYSVSREKKESFPLTVTSAQKNPTAFYLCASSIGQASPLHFGNGTRLTVT.

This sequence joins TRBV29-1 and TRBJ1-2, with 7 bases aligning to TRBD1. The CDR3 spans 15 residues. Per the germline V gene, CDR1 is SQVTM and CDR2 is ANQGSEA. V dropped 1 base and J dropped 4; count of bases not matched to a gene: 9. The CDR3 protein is CSVEVRDSPPYGYTF. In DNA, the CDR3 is TGCAGCGTTGAAGTTCGGGACAGCCCTCCCTATGGCTACACCTTC.

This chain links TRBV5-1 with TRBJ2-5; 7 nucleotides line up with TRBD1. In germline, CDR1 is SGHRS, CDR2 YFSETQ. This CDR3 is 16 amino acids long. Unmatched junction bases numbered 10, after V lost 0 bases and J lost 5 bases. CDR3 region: CASSLEPGGAEETQYF. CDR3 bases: TGCGCCAGCAGCTTGGAGCCAGGGGGTGCCGAGGAGACCCAGTACTTC.